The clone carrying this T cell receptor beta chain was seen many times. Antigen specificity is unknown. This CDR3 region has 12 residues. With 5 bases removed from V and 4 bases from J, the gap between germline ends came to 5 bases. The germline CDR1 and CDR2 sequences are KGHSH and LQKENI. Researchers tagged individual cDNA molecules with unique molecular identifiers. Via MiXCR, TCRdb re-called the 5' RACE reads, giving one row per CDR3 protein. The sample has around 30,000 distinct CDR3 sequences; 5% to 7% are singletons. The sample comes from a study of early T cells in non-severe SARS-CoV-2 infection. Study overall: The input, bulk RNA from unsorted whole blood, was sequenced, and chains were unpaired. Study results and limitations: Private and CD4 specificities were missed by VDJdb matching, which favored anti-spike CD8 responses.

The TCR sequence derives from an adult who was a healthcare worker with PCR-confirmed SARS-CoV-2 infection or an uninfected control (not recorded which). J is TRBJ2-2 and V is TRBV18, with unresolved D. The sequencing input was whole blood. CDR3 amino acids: CASSRITGELFF. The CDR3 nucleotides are TGTGCCAGCTCAAGGATCACCGGGGAGCTGTTTTTT.